The clone carrying this T cell receptor (beta chain) was detected ten times or more. These data are taken from a study of T cells in Graves' hyperthyroidism and ophthalmopathy. Calling Graves' hyperthyroidism stable meant ophthalmopathy did not progress within 18 months. Uncontrolled infection, other autoimmune disease, pregnancy or lactation barred patients from enrollment. Using RNA transcripts as the source, TCR beta CDR3 regions were amplified. The TCR CDR3 first-round RT-PCR relied on the HTBI primer set. TCRdb processed the multiplex PCR reads anew with MiXCR; each CDR3 protein has one entry. The sample shows roughly 510,000 distinct CDR3 sequences, more than 20% of them seen only once. The receptor's source is a man aged 18 to 30 with Graves' hyperthyroidism. The sequenced sample consisted of blood.

The CDR3 DNA is TGTGCCAGCCTTGAGAGGGGGCGAGGGAACACTGAAGCTTTCTTT. Protein sequence: CASLERGRGNTEAFF. The chain uses TRBV28 and TRBJ1-1, with 7 bases aligning to TRBD1. The germline V gene encodes CDR1 MDHEN and CDR2 SYDVKM. V shed 8 bases and J 1 base; nucleotides not matched to a gene: 10. This CDR3 has 15 amino acids.